The 22 T cell receptor beta chains in this list originate from one sample, sequenced in a study of OX40 agonist ivuxolimab in advanced cancers. TCRdb keeps only in-frame clones here, not all; method: immunoSEQ multiplex PCR. This repertoire shows tens of thousands of clones, 80% to 95% found once; its top ten account for 0.95% to 1.3%. Sample: CD4+ or CD8+ T cells sorted from blood, taken in a trial of the OX40 agonist ivuxolimab. These TCRs come from an adult with an advanced solid tumor such as melanoma, head and neck, liver or kidney cancer.

The gene calls are TRBV4-1 and TRBJ1-4; 7 nucleotides match TRBD1. V was clipped by 1 base and J by 1 base; unmatched bases: 9. Germline V gene sequence: CDR1 MGHRA, CDR2 YSYEKL. The CDR3 totals 18 residues. This CDR3 is CASSQALTGTLTNEKLFF. DNA for the CDR3: TGCGCCAGCAGCCAAGCTCTGACAGGGACTTTAACTAATGAAAAACTGTTTTTT.

The V and J genes are TRBV5-4 and TRBJ1-5; D might be TRBD1 (6 bases). The CDR3 loop spans 13 amino acids. V lost 2 bases, J lost 6 bases, and 9 bases lay in between. The germline V gene encodes CDR1 SGHNT and CDR2 YYREEE (reference sequence). The CDR3 loop reads CASSLAGVQPQHF. In nucleotides, the CDR3 is TGTGCCAGCAGCTTAGCAGGGGTTCAGCCCCAGCATTTT.

The V gene is TRBV6-6, the J gene TRBJ1-2; 9 nucleotides line up with TRBD1. V lost 8 bases and J lost 3; bases outside the gene matches: 4. The CDR3 loop spans 13 amino acids. Germline V gene lookup returns CDR1 MNHNY and CDR2 SVGAGI (reference sequence). The CDR3 loop is CASSRTGDYGYTF. In DNA form, the CDR3 reads TGTGCCAGCTCCCGGACAGGGGACTATGGCTACACCTTC.

CDR3 protein: CASSVTGGGALNYGYTF. Here the CDR3 DNA reads TGTGCCAGCAGCGTAACCGGAGGGGGCGCGCTTAACTATGGCTACACCTTC. The J gene is TRBJ1-2, the V gene TRBV9, with 7 bases matching TRBD1. V shed 1 base and J 1 base; nucleotides not matched to a gene: 10. CDR1 SGDLS and CDR2 YYNGEE come from the germline V gene. CDR3 length: 17 amino acids.

This clone showed up just a few times. V is TRBV7-9 and J is TRBJ2-3, with D perhaps matching TRBD1 or TRBD2 (5 bases each). Trimming stripped 0 bases from V and 0 bases from J, with 10 bases between. Germline CDR1 SEHNR, CDR2 FQNEAQ (reference sequence). The CDR3 extends over 16 amino acids. CDR3 sequence (DNA): TGTGCCAGCAGCTTAGCGAGGGGCGGTAGCACAGATACGCAGTATTTT. It translates to CASSLARGGSTDTQYF. The full variable domain, rest sourced from reference TRBV7-9 and TRBJ2-3, is DTGVSQNPRHKITKRGQNVTFRCDPISEHNRLYWYRQTLGQGPEFLTYFQNEAQLEKSRLLSDRFSAERPKGSFSTLEIQRTEQGDSAMYLCASSLARGGSTDTQYFGPGTRLTVL.

The chain couples TRBV6-5 to TRBJ2-7; 10 bases match TRBD2. Per germline, CDR1 MNHEY and CDR2 SVGAGI. This CDR3 contains 16 residues. The J segment lost 7 bases and the V segment lost 0 bases, leaving 9 bases of the junction unmatched. The CDR3 loop is CASSYSTLAGIYEQYF. DNA of the CDR3: TGTGCCAGCAGTTACTCGACACTAGCGGGAATTTATGAGCAGTACTTC.

The chain employs TRBV7-2 and TRBJ2-7, with D possibly called TRBD1 or TRBD2 (5 bases each). Germline V gives CDR1 SGHTA, CDR2 FQGNSA. The CDR3 has 14 residues. V lost 3 bases and J lost 3, with 12 bases in between. DNA of the CDR3: TGTGCCAGCAGCTTGACACTAGGGGTCTACGAGCAGTACTTC. Protein sequence: CASSLTLGVYEQYF.

The J gene is TRBJ1-5, the V gene TRBV6-1; D unclear. CDR1 MNHNS and CDR2 SASEGT come from the germline V gene. Trimming took off 6 bases at V and 7 bases at J, with 13 bases between the two ends. This CDR3 is 13 amino acids long. CDR3 bases: TGTGCCAGCAGACCGACGTTGATGCAGCCCCAGCATTTT. As protein: CASRPTLMQPQHF.

The chain links TRBV5-1 to TRBJ2-1, with no clear D. V dropped 4 bases and J dropped 7 bases, with 12 bases sitting between them. The CDR3 runs to 13 residues. The V gene's germline CDR1 is SGHRS and CDR2 YFSETQ. The CDR3 is CASSHIAWNEQFF. The CDR3 DNA sequence: TGCGCCAGCAGCCACATCGCGTGGAATGAGCAGTTCTTC.

The chain combines TRBV19 with TRBJ1-5; D call uncertain. Germline CDR1 and CDR2: LNHDA and SQIVND (reference sequence). The CDR3 is 13 amino acids. The germline V and J ends were trimmed by 8 bases and 2 bases, with 10 bases remaining between them. The DNA of the CDR3 is TGTGCCAGTGGCCCCCTACGCAATCAGCCCCAGCATTTT. This translates into CASGPLRNQPQHF.

This chain links TRBV5-1 with TRBJ2-5; maybe TRBD2 (6 bases). Looked up from germline, CDR1 is SGHRS and CDR2 is YFSETQ. The V end was cut by 4 bases, the J end by 5 bases, with 18 bases between. CDR3 size: 15 residues. DNA for the CDR3: TGCGCCAGCAGCCAGACTAGTCAGGCTTGGGAGACCCAGTACTTC. Residues: CASSQTSQAWETQYF.

This chain uses TRBV2 with TRBJ1-3; no firm D call. V was trimmed by 8 bases and J by 4 bases, leaving 15 bases between them. CDR3 length: 14 amino acids. Looked up from germline, CDR1 is SNHLY and CDR2 is FYNNEI. The CDR3 coding sequence is TGTGCCAGCTTATTAGTAGCGGGAGGAAACACCATATATTTT. Translating gives CASLLVAGGNTIYF.

The chain recombines TRBV2 with TRBJ1-1, with TRBD1 matching over 9 bases. V was pared by 7 bases and J by 10 bases, with 10 bases of the junction left unmatched. Per the germline V gene, CDR1 is SNHLY and CDR2 is FYNNEI. This CDR3 spans 13 amino acids. CDR3 region: CASNNRGLQIAFF. CDR3 DNA: TGTGCCAGCAACAACAGGGGGCTGCAAATAGCTTTCTTT.

V usage is TRBV7-8 and J usage is TRBJ2-7; D may be TRBD2 (6 bases). The CDR3 length is 14 residues. Per germline, CDR1 SGHVS and CDR2 FQNEAQ. V was clipped by 5 bases and J by 7 bases, with 18 bases between them. CDR3 DNA: TGTGCCAGCAGCACCCTTGGGGGGTTAGGAGAGCAGTACTTC. Translating it yields CASSTLGGLGEQYF.

V is TRBV21-1 and J is TRBJ1-3. TRBV21-1 represents a pseudogene. CDR3 length: 19 amino acids. The chain's CDR3 is CASSKGPKVVGSAGNTIYF. Written as DNA, the CDR3 is TGTGCCAGCAGCAAAGGCCCGAAGGTTGTGGGGTCAGCTGGAAACACCATATATTTT.

The chain employs TRBV11-3 and TRBJ2-1; 8 positions match TRBD2. This CDR3 comprises 14 residues. Losses at the gene ends were 2 bases for V and 12 bases for J; bases not matched to a gene: 9. In germline, CDR1 is SGHNT, CDR2 YENEEA. CDR3 coding DNA: TGTGCCAGCAGCTTAACTAGCGCGGGGGGTCGGCAGTTCTTC. Translation: CASSLTSAGGRQFF.

This chain connects TRBV27 to TRBJ2-2, with D perhaps matching TRBD2 (6 bases). Looked up from germline, CDR1 is MNHEY and CDR2 is SMNVEV (reference sequence). Trimming pared 6 bases from V and 1 base from J, leaving 15 bases between. CDR3 length equals 16 residues. The CDR3 nucleotides read TGTGCCAGCAGGGTCTGGGCTAGCGAGAACACCGGGGAGCTGTTTTTT. Translating gives CASRVWASENTGELFF.

CDR3 loop: CASSLLSAQGEIDEQYF. The CDR3 bases are TGTGCCAGCAGCTTATTGTCGGCTCAGGGTGAGATAGACGAGCAGTACTTC. The V gene is TRBV5-6, the J gene TRBJ2-7; maybe TRBD1 (5 bases). The CDR3 contains 17 residues. The V gene lost 2 bases and the J gene lost 5 bases, with 23 bases spanning the gap. The germline V gene has CDR1 SGHDT and CDR2 YYEEEE. The complete variable domain, with remaining parts taken from reference TRBV5-6 and TRBJ2-7, reads DAGVTQSPTHLIKTRGQQVTLRCSPKSGHDTVSWYQQALGQGPQFIFQYYEEEERQRGNFPDRFSGHQFPNYSSELNVNALLLGDSALYLCASSLLSAQGEIDEQYFGPGTRLTVT.

This chain links TRBV7-3 with TRBJ2-2; D tentatively reads TRBD1 or TRBD2 (5 bases each). CDR1 is SGHTA, CDR2 FQGTGA, per germline. Trimming removed 4 bases at V and 6 bases at J, with 18 bases between. The CDR3 covers 16 residues. CDR3 DNA: TGTGCCAGCAGCTCAGCCGGGACCCGAGGATCCGGGGAGCTGTTTTTT. This gives the protein CASSSAGTRGSGELFF.

V and J are TRBV19 and TRBJ2-3; 7 bases align to TRBD1. V shed 3 bases and J 3 bases; nucleotides not matched to a gene: 6. Germline V gives CDR1 LNHDA, CDR2 SQIVND (reference sequence). This CDR3 spans 15 amino acids. The CDR3 protein is CASSIQGVVTDTQYF. CDR3 bases: TGTGCCAGTAGTATCCAGGGGGTTGTAACAGATACGCAGTATTTT.

The V and J genes are TRBV7-9 and TRBJ2-3; 10 nucleotides agree with TRBD1. This CDR3 comprises 15 residues. J lost 1 base, V lost 5 bases, and 3 bases had no gene match. CDR1 and CDR2 from the germline V gene are SEHNR and FQNEAQ (reference sequence). In DNA form, the CDR3 reads TGTGCCAGCAGCCGGGGGACAGGGGGCACAGATACGCAGTATTTT. It codes for CASSRGTGGTDTQYF.

This clone occurred once. The chain joins TRBV6-6 to TRBJ1-5; D is undetermined. The CDR3 length is 13 residues. Germline assignment: CDR1 MNHNY and CDR2 SVGAGI (reference sequence). Trimming pared 5 bases from V and 2 bases from J, leaving 7 bases between. CDR3 sequence reads: CASSANRNQPQHF. In DNA form, the CDR3 reads TGTGCCAGCAGTGCAAATCGCAATCAGCCCCAGCATTTT.